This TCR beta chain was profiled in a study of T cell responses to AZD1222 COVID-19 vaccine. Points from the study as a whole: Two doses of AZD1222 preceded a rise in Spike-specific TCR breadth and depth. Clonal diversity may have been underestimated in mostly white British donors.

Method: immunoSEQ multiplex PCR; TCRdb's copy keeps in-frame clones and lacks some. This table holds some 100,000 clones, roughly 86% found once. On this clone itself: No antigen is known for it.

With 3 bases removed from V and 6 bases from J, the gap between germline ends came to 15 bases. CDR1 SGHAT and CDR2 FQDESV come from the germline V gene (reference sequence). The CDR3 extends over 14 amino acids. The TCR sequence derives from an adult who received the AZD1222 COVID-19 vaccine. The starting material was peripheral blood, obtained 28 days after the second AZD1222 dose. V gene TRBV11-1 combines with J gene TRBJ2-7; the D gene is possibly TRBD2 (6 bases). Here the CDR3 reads CASSFEREFSEQYF. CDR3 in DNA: TGTGCCAGCAGCTTTGAACGGGAGTTTTCCGAGCAGTACTTC.